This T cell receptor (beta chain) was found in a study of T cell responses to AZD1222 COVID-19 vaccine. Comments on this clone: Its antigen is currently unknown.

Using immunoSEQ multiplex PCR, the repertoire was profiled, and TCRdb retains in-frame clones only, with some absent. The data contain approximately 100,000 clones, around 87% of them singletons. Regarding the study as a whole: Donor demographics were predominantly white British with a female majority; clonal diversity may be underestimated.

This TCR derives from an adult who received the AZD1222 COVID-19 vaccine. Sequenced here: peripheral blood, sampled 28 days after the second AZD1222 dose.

CDR3 bases: TGTGCCACCAGTGTCGGACTAGGTATCTCTGACGAGCAGTACTTC. Its protein is CATSVGLGISDEQYF. The chain is built from TRBV24-1 and TRBJ2-7; 7 nucleotides match TRBD2. Germline V gene data show CDR1 as KGHDR and CDR2 as SFDVKD. The V segment lost 5 bases and the J segment 5 bases; nucleotides outside the gene matches: 11. This CDR3 has 15 residues.